This T cell receptor (beta chain) was retrieved from a study of blood T cell repertoires in COVID-19. Background on the study: Specimens from acute and convalescent COVID-19 originated in the United States, Italy and Spain.

This table comes from immunoSEQ multiplex PCR, and its TCRdb copy is limited to in-frame clones, with some not included. The repertoire includes 200,000 to 250,000 clones, just over 85% of them detected once, and about 1.3% sits in the top ten. The TCR comes from a man aged 80 or over with acute or convalescent COVID-19. Sequencing was performed on peripheral blood.

The CDR3 loop is CASSRPNRGEKLFF. The CDR3 nucleotides are TGTGCCAGCAGTAGACCGAACAGGGGGGAAAAACTGTTTTTT. V usage is TRBV28 and J usage is TRBJ1-4; 8 positions agree with TRBD1. After removal of 5 bases from V and 8 bases from J, the junction contained 7 bases not matched to a gene. CDR3 length equals 14 residues. Germline assignment: CDR1 MDHEN and CDR2 SYDVKM.